The rows below give T cell receptor beta chains drawn from one sample of a study of spatial heterogeneity in lung cancer. TCRdb re-called the 5' RACE reads with MiXCR, one entry per CDR3 protein. The sample has 60,000 to 90,000 distinct CDR3 sequences, roughly 13% seen once. The material was PBMCs, obtained at surgery. The receptors originated from a male donor with early-stage non-small cell lung cancer. Both conserved end residues are part of each CDR3. The D gene is left open where the match is weak. A row's size may be missing; if present it is once, few, many or a size class.

CDR3 length | clone size | J gene | V gene | D gene | CDR3 DNA | CDR3 protein
17 | many | TRBJ2-3 | TRBV6-6 | - | TGTGCCAGCAGTTACCCAGGGTTGGGGGAAAGCACAGATACGCAGTATTTT | CASSYPGLGESTDTQYF
15 | - | TRBJ2-7 | TRBV28 | TRBD1 | TGTGCCAGCAAGTTTCCGGGGACAGGGTACCACGAGCAGTACTTC | CASKFPGTGYHEQYF
12 | few | TRBJ1-2 | TRBV12-3/TRBV12-4 | - | TGTGCCAGCAGTACCAGGGGATCGGGCTACACCTTC | CASSTRGSGYTF
13 | few | TRBJ1-2 | TRBV20-1 | - | TGCAGTGCTAGACCGACAGCTAACTATGGCTACACCTTC | CSARPTANYGYTF
15 | few | TRBJ2-7 | TRBV7-2 | TRBD2 | TGTGCCAGCAGCCCTTTAGCGGGAGGGACCTACGAGCAGTACTTC | CASSPLAGGTYEQYF
16 | - | TRBJ2-5 | TRBV7-2 | - | TGTGCCAGCAGCCACCCACCGGGACGGCCGCCGCTGACCCAGTACTTC | CASSHPPGRPPLTQYF
14 | many | TRBJ1-1 | TRBV5-8 | - | TGTGCCAGCAGCTTGAGGGGCCTCGGCACTGAAGCTTTCTTT | CASSLRGLGTEAFF
15 | many | TRBJ2-2 | TRBV6-4 | - | TGTGCCAGCAGTGACTCGGCATGGGGGACCGGGGAGCTGTTTTTT | CASSDSAWGTGELFF
15 | - | TRBJ2-1 | TRBV6-1 | - | TGTGCCAGCAGTGAAGCACGGGGTCGGCGGGATGAGCAGTTCTTC | CASSEARGRRDEQFF
17 | - | TRBJ2-1 | TRBV7-8 | - | TGTGCCAGCAGCCCAGGGGGTCTAGCGAGAACCTACAATGAGCAGTTCTTC | CASSPGGLARTYNEQFF
15 | few | TRBJ2-3 | TRBV2 | - | TGTGCCAGCGTTGGGGCGGCGGCAAGCACAGATACGCAGTATTTT | CASVGAAASTDTQYF
14 | many | TRBJ2-3 | TRBV12-3/TRBV12-4 | TRBD1 | TGTGCCAGCAGTCCCCAGGGGGTCACAGATACGCAGTATTTT | CASSPQGVTDTQYF
14 | many | TRBJ1-2 | TRBV3-1 | TRBD1 | TGTGCCAGCAGCCCCAGGGGGCGAGTCTATGGCTACACCTTC | CASSPRGRVYGYTF
12 | many | TRBJ2-7 | TRBV29-1 | - | TGCAGCGCTGTGCACCCCGTAAACGAGCAGTACTTC | CSAVHPVNEQYF
13 | - | TRBJ1-1 | TRBV28 | - | TGTGCCAGCAGTTTATTCGGGAACACTGAAGCTTTCTTT | CASSLFGNTEAFF
12 | many | TRBJ2-1 | TRBV11-2 | - | TGTGCCAGCAGCTTGGGGAGGCATGAGCAGTTCTTC | CASSLGRHEQFF
16 | few | TRBJ1-5 | TRBV20-1 | - | TGCAGTGCTAGAGATGCGCTGGGGGGATACAATCAGCCCCAGCATTTT | CSARDALGGYNQPQHF
14 | few | TRBJ2-7 | TRBV7-6 | - | TGTGCCAGCAGCTCGGACTTTAGCTCCTACGAGCAGTACTTC | CASSSDFSSYEQYF
14 | many | TRBJ2-2 | TRBV7-9 | - | TGTGCCAGCAGCCGCTTACTGGCCACCGGGGAGCTGTTTTTT | CASSRLLATGELFF
16 | few | TRBJ2-7 | TRBV20-1 | TRBD2 | TGCAGTGCTAGTGGCTCGGGGATAGCGGGGACCTACGAGCAGTACTTC | CSASGSGIAGTYEQYF
13 | - | TRBJ1-1 | TRBV18 | - | TGTGCCAGCTCCGGGGGGCGCAGCACTGAAGCTTTCTTT | CASSGGRSTEAFF
12 | many | TRBJ2-2 | TRBV6-6 | - | TGTGCCAGCAGTTACCTCACCGGGGAGCTGTTTTTT | CASSYLTGELFF
16 | few | TRBJ2-2 | TRBV3-1 | TRBD2 | TGTGCCAGCAGCCAGGGACTAGCGTCGAACACCGGGGAGCTGTTTTTT | CASSQGLASNTGELFF
13 | - | TRBJ1-4 | TRBV10-3 | - | TGTGCCATCAGAGAAAGGGGAGATGAAAAACTGTTTTTT | CAIRERGDEKLFF
14 | - | TRBJ2-7 | TRBV5-1 | - | TGCGCCAGCAGCTTGGAGCCAGGGAGGTACGAGCAGTACTTC | CASSLEPGRYEQYF
17 | - | TRBJ2-4 | TRBV12-3/TRBV12-4 | TRBD1 | TGTGCCAGCAGTTCTAGACAGGGGGCGAAGATGGGAAACATTCAGTACTTC | CASSSRQGAKMGNIQYF
14 | few | TRBJ1-1 | TRBV7-2 | - | TGTGCCAGCAGCTTAGGGGGCGGTATCACTGAAGCTTTCTTT | CASSLGGGITEAFF
13 | - | TRBJ1-1 | TRBV29-1 | - | TGCAGCGCATCCCATGGGACAAACACTGAAGCTTTCTTT | CSASHGTNTEAFF
15 | once | TRBJ2-1 | TRBV7-8 | - | TGTGCCAGCAGCTTAGCTCCAGAACAAAGCGATGAGCAGTTCTTC | CASSLAPEQSDEQFF
13 | few | TRBJ2-7 | TRBV6-5 | - | TGTGCCAGCACAAACCCTCGGGGAAACGAGCAGTACTTC | CASTNPRGNEQYF
13 | - | TRBJ1-1 | TRBV18 | - | TGTGCCAGCTCACCAAAGGCGAACACTGAAGCTTTCTTT | CASSPKANTEAFF
16 | few | TRBJ2-7 | TRBV6-1 | TRBD2 | TGTGCCAGCAGTGAATACGGTGGGAGGGTGCCCTACGAGCAGTACTTC | CASSEYGGRVPYEQYF
16 | medium-sized | TRBJ1-1 | TRBV4-3 | - | TGCGCCAGCAGCCAAGATCTTCCGAACATGAACACTGAAGCTTTCTTT | CASSQDLPNMNTEAFF